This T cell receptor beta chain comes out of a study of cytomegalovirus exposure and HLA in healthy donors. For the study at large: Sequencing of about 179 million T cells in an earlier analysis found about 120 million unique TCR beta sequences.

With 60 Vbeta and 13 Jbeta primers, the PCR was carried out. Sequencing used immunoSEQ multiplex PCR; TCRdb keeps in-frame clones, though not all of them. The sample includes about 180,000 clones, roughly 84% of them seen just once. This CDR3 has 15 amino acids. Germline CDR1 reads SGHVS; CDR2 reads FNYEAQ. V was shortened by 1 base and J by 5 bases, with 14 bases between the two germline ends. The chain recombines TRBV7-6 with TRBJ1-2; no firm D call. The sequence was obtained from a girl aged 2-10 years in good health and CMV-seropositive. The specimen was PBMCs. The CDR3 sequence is CASSLEGGSPYGYTF. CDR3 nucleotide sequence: TGTGCCAGCAGCTTAGAGGGAGGATCCCCTTATGGCTACACCTTC. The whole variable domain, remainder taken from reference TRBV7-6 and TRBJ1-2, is GAGVSQSPRYKVTKRGQDVALRCDPISGHVSLYWYRQALGQGPEFLTYFNYEAQQDKSGLPNDRFSAERPEGSISTLTIQRTEQRDSAMYRCASSLEGGSPYGYTFGSGTRLTVV.